Following are 28 T cell receptor beta chains from one sample sequenced in a study of T cell repertoires in cytomegalovirus infection. The antigens for these receptors are not known. TCRdb fed the reads into MiXCR, producing one record per CDR3 protein. Among about 280,000 distinct CDR3 sequences, 22% were seen once, and the ten largest hold roughly 19%. Sequenced material: cultured PBMCs, taken from culture after CMV antigen stimulation. Receptors originate from a human donor in good health (CMV status not recorded). Some clones in this sample may be carry-over from other donors' samples.

J is TRBJ1-5 and V is TRBV23-1; D gene uncertain. TRBV23-1 is annotated as an ORF whose role is uncertain. CDR3 length: 17 amino acids. V lost 4 bases and J 0 bases, leaving 16 bases between the germline ends. CDR3 amino acids: CASSRIPGDTSNQPQHF. CDR3 sequence (DNA): TGCGCCAGCAGTCGGATCCCTGGAGACACTAGCAATCAGCCCCAGCATTTT.

The table lists this clonotype with a count of one. The chain recombines TRBV12-5 with TRBJ2-7; D gene unclear. In germline, CDR1 is LGHNT, CDR2 FRNRAP. V was clipped by 1 base and J by 7 bases, with 11 bases between them. The CDR3 extends over 13 amino acids. In nucleotides, the CDR3 is TGTGCTAGTGGTTTGGACCCCTCCGGGGAGCAGTACTTC. This gives the protein CASGLDPSGEQYF.

The genes are TRBV27 and TRBJ2-5, with D perhaps TRBD1 (6 bases). Germline assignment: CDR1 MNHEY and CDR2 SMNVEV (reference sequence). The CDR3 contains 16 residues. With 5 bases removed from V and 2 bases from J, the gap between germline ends came to 18 bases. CDR3 sequence reads: CASSNFWGPAQETQYF. In DNA form, the CDR3 reads TGTGCCAGCAGTAACTTCTGGGGGCCGGCTCAAGAGACCCAGTACTTC.

The table lists this clonotype with a few counts. V and J are TRBV6-5 and TRBJ2-1; D may be TRBD2 (6 bases). The CDR3 consists of 12 residues. Germline CDR1 reads MNHEY; CDR2 reads SVGAGI. Deletions cut 6 bases from V and 11 bases from J, with 14 bases between. The CDR3 loop is CASRISGGKQFF. The CDR3 DNA sequence: TGTGCCAGCAGGATTAGCGGAGGGAAGCAGTTCTTC.

This chain connects TRBV11-3 to TRBJ2-3; 8 positions match TRBD1. CDR1 and CDR2 (germline): SGHNT, YENEEA. CDR3 size: 15 residues. V lost 7 bases and J lost 4; bases outside the gene matches: 10. The CDR3 reads CASTRRTGMADTQYF. CDR3 nucleotides: TGTGCCAGCACTAGAAGGACAGGGATGGCAGATACGCAGTATTTT.

The chain couples TRBV19 to TRBJ2-2; TRBD1 might be the D (6 bases). This CDR3 region has 15 residues. Germline V gene sequence: CDR1 LNHDA, CDR2 SQIVND (reference sequence). Trimming cost V 4 bases and J 0 bases, with 9 bases left between them. The CDR3 protein is CASSNRATNTGELFF. The CDR3 DNA reads as TGTGCCAGTAGTAACAGGGCAACGAACACCGGGGAGCTGTTTTTT.

The chain combines TRBV28 with TRBJ1-1, with D uncertain. The CDR3 has 11 amino acids. Trimming shortened V by 8 bases and J by 0 bases, and 4 bases separated the two germline ends. CDR1 and CDR2 from the germline V gene are MDHEN and SYDVKM. CDR3 sequence (DNA): TGTGCCAGCGAGATGAACACTGAAGCTTTCTTT. Amino acids: CASEMNTEAFF.

The genes are TRBV6-6 and TRBJ1-6; TRBD1 agrees at 10 bases. The CDR3 consists of 14 residues. V shed 6 bases, J shed 10 bases, and the junction held 6 bases outside the gene matches. Germline CDR1 is MNHNY and CDR2 is SVGAGI (reference sequence). The CDR3 loop reads CASSGDRGLSPLHF. The DNA of the CDR3 is TGTGCCAGCAGCGGGGACAGGGGTCTATCACCCCTCCACTTT.

The chain carries TRBV28 and TRBJ2-4; 8 bases match TRBD1. The CDR3 loop spans 17 amino acids. Germline V gene sequence: CDR1 MDHEN, CDR2 SYDVKM. J lost 5 bases, V lost 5 bases, and 14 bases had no gene match. For the CDR3, the DNA is TGTGCCAGCAGTCCATCGGCCCAGGGGGCGCGGGAAAACATTCAGTACTTC. Protein: CASSPSAQGARENIQYF. The entire variable domain, with the rest obtained from reference TRBV28 and TRBJ2-4, is as follows: DVKVTQSSRYLVKRTGEKVFLECVQDMDHENMFWYRQDPGLGLRLIYFSYDVKMKEKGDIPEGYSVSREKKERFSLILESASTNQTSMYLCASSPSAQGARENIQYFGAGTRLSVL.

The chain employs TRBV6-5 and TRBJ2-1; TRBD2 matches at 8 bases. V was clipped by 2 bases and J by 4 bases; unmatched bases: 7. This CDR3 is built from 16 residues. Per the germline V gene, CDR1 is MNHEY and CDR2 is SVGAGI. The CDR3 region has the DNA TGTGCCAGCAGTTACCCCCCAGCGGGAGCATACAATGAGCAGTTCTTC. It specifies CASSYPPAGAYNEQFF.

This clonotype was counted ten times or more. The CDR3 spells CASSLNERSNTEAFF. The CDR3 DNA is TGTGCCAGCAGCCTCAACGAGAGGTCGAACACTGAAGCTTTCTTT. The chain recombines TRBV7-2 with TRBJ1-1; no definite D call. The germline V gene has CDR1 SGHTA and CDR2 FQGNSA. This CDR3 region has 15 residues. V dropped 5 bases and J dropped 1 base, with 14 bases sitting between them.

This clonotype was recorded at least ten times. The chain combines TRBV12-3 or TRBV12-4 with TRBJ2-2; D may be TRBD1 or TRBD2 (5 bases each). This CDR3 is 16 amino acids long. Trimming cost V 3 bases and J 4 bases, with 15 bases left between them. The CDR3 protein is CASSFPTSQGTGELFF. The CDR3 DNA follows: TGTGCCAGCAGTTTCCCCACTAGTCAGGGCACCGGGGAGCTGTTTTTT.

This clonotype was detected ten times or more. This sequence joins TRBV7-2 and TRBJ2-5, with D perhaps TRBD1 or TRBD2 (5 bases each). Deletions cut 0 bases from V and 2 bases from J, with 10 bases between. Looked up from germline, CDR1 is SGHTA and CDR2 is FQGNSA. CDR3 length: 15 residues. Here the CDR3 DNA reads TGTGCCAGCAGCTTAGCCCTGGGACGGCAAGAGACCCAGTACTTC. Encoded protein: CASSLALGRQETQYF.

A few counts support this clonotype. This chain links TRBV27 with TRBJ2-2; D not resolved. CDR3 length: 17 residues. The V and J ends lost 3 bases and 1 base respectively, with 15 bases between them. Germline V CDR1 and CDR2: MNHEY, SMNVEV (reference sequence). CDR3 nucleotides: TGTGCCAGCAGTTTGAGTCCCGTCCCAGGGAACACCGGGGAGCTGTTTTTT. Residues: CASSLSPVPGNTGELFF.

The chain's CDR3 is CASSLRQSSYEQYV. The CDR3 coding sequence is TGTGCCAGCAGCTTGAGACAGAGCTCCTACGAGCAGTACGTC. The gene calls are TRBV7-8 and TRBJ2-7; weak D call: TRBD1 (5 bases). The germline V gene has CDR1 SGHVS and CDR2 FQNEAQ. This CDR3 contains 14 residues. Trimming pared 3 bases from V and 0 bases from J, leaving 9 bases between.

This clonotype was recorded only once. This chain links TRBV5-4 with TRBJ2-3; 8 nucleotides match TRBD2. The V and J ends lost 4 bases and 4 bases, in that order; junction bases with no gene match: 11. The CDR3 extends over 16 amino acids. Germline values: CDR1 SGHNT, CDR2 YYREEE (reference sequence). In DNA form, the CDR3 reads TGTGCCAGCAGCCTCAGCCCAGGACTAGCTCCAGATACGCAGTATTTT. It translates to CASSLSPGLAPDTQYF. The variable domain in full, completed from reference TRBV5-4 and TRBJ2-3, reads ETGVTQSPTHLIKTRGQQVTLRCSSQSGHNTVSWYQQALGQGPQFIFQYYREEENGRGNFPPRFSGLQFPNYSSELNVNALELDDSALYLCASSLSPGLAPDTQYFGPGTRLTVL.

This clonotype has just a few counts. The chain is built from TRBV4-3 and TRBJ2-5; no firm D call. This CDR3 is 15 amino acids long. The ends were cut back, 0 bases at V and 4 bases at J, with 12 bases in the middle. Germline V CDR1 and CDR2: LGHNA, YSLEER. This chain's CDR3 is CASSQDITSAETQYF. CDR3 DNA: TGCGCCAGCAGCCAAGATATAACCTCGGCAGAGACCCAGTACTTC.

This CDR3 is CASSDGAVYTGELFF. The CDR3 DNA reads as TGTGCCAGCAGCGATGGGGCTGTATACACCGGGGAGCTGTTTTTT. The V call is TRBV7-9, the J call TRBJ2-2, with D perhaps TRBD1 (5 bases). Germline loops: CDR1 SEHNR, CDR2 FQNEAQ (reference sequence). V was shortened by 5 bases and J by 3 bases, with 13 bases between the two germline ends. The length of the CDR3 is 15 residues.

This clonotype was counted between two and nine times. The chain is built from TRBV4-3 and TRBJ2-7; D is unclear. Germline V gene sequence: CDR1 LGHNA, CDR2 YSLEER. The germline V and J ends were trimmed by 4 bases and 1 base, with 14 bases remaining between them. The CDR3 loop spans 15 amino acids. As DNA, the CDR3 is TGCGCCAGCAGCCTACGTATCAGCGCGTCCTACGAGCAGTACTTC. Translating gives CASSLRISASYEQYF.

This rearrangement joins TRBV7-9 to TRBJ1-1; D not certain. Germline V gene lookup returns CDR1 SEHNR and CDR2 FQNEAQ (reference sequence). V was cut by 4 bases and J by 2 bases, with 11 bases left in between. The CDR3 is 14 amino acids. CDR3 residues: CASSSQYRNTEAFF. The DNA for the CDR3 is TGTGCCAGCAGCTCACAGTACCGAAACACTGAAGCTTTCTTT.

This clonotype was detected only a few times. The V and J genes are TRBV6-2 or TRBV6-3 and TRBJ2-1; 10 nucleotides align to TRBD2. The V gene's germline CDR1 is MNHEY and CDR2 SVGEGT. After removal of 7 bases from V and 5 bases from J, the junction contained 17 bases not matched to a gene. This CDR3 is 18 amino acids long. The CDR3 loop reads CASTATGLANPKNNEQFF. In DNA, the CDR3 is TGTGCCAGCACAGCCACGGGACTAGCGAACCCCAAAAACAATGAGCAGTTCTTC.

In this sample, this clonotype turned up a few times. This sequence joins TRBV7-8 and TRBJ2-7; TRBD2 might be the D (6 bases). Trimming left V 5 bases short and J 3 bases short, with 29 bases between. This CDR3 has 19 amino acids. The V gene's germline CDR1 is SGHVS and CDR2 FQNEAQ. In nucleotides, the CDR3 is TGTGCCAGCAGCGTAAGACTAGGGGAAATCTACCTTACCTACTACGAGCAGTACGTC. Translating it yields CASSVRLGEIYLTYYEQYV.

This clonotype occurred many times. The rearrangement joins TRBV7-9 to TRBJ2-5; D not certain. Trimming shortened V by 1 base and J by 5 bases, and 11 bases separated the two germline ends. This CDR3 is built from 14 residues. Germline V gives CDR1 SEHNR, CDR2 FQNEAQ (reference sequence). CDR3 region: CASSLGLGQETQYF. The CDR3 DNA is TGTGCCAGCAGCTTAGGCCTCGGCCAGGAGACCCAGTACTTC.

At least ten counts were recorded for this clonotype. V usage is TRBV24-1 and J usage is TRBJ1-5, with 8 bases lining up with TRBD1. CDR1 is KGHDR, CDR2 SFDVKD, per germline. Losses at the gene ends were 3 bases for V and 1 base for J; bases not matched to a gene: 7. This CDR3 contains 17 residues. The CDR3 loop reads CATSDPGQGGSNQPQHF. The CDR3 DNA is TGTGCCACCAGTGATCCCGGACAGGGCGGCAGCAATCAGCCCCAGCATTTT.

This chain links TRBV28 with TRBJ2-1, with 14 bases fitting TRBD2. CDR3 size: 18 residues. The ends lost 6 bases at V and 7 bases at J; junction bases unmatched: 14. CDR1 is MDHEN, CDR2 SYDVKM, per germline. The CDR3 nucleotides are TGTGCCAGCAGGACTTTTCCCGGGACTAGCGGGAGTAGGAATGAGCAGTTCTTC. Its translation is CASRTFPGTSGSRNEQFF.

This chain uses TRBV11-3 with TRBJ1-1; no definite D call. The CDR3 contains 13 residues. Trimming stripped 0 bases from V and 11 bases from J, with 13 bases between. Germline V gene sequence: CDR1 SGHNT, CDR2 YENEEA. CDR3 sequence reads: CASSLENRLEAFF. DNA of the CDR3: TGTGCCAGCAGCTTAGAAAACCGGCTGGAGGCTTTCTTT.

This clonotype was picked up a small number of times. The chain recombines TRBV7-2 with TRBJ1-2; D possibly corresponds to TRBD1 (5 bases). The germline V and J ends were trimmed by 1 base and 4 bases, with 16 bases remaining between them. This CDR3 is built from 16 residues. In germline, CDR1 is SGHTA, CDR2 FQGNSA. The CDR3 DNA is TGTGCCAGCAGCTTAGTCCGTTCCAGGGTCCTCTATGGCTACACCTTC. Its translation: CASSLVRSRVLYGYTF.

This clonotype was seen at least ten times. V is TRBV4-1 and J is TRBJ2-7, with D unclear. Between the trimmed V and J ends, which lost 1 base and 2 bases, there was a span of 9 bases. Germline CDR1 MGHRA, CDR2 YSYEKL. The CDR3 runs to 14 residues. The CDR3 is CASSQAGSAYEQYV. CDR3 DNA sequence: TGCGCCAGCAGCCAAGCGGGCAGTGCCTACGAGCAGTACGTC.